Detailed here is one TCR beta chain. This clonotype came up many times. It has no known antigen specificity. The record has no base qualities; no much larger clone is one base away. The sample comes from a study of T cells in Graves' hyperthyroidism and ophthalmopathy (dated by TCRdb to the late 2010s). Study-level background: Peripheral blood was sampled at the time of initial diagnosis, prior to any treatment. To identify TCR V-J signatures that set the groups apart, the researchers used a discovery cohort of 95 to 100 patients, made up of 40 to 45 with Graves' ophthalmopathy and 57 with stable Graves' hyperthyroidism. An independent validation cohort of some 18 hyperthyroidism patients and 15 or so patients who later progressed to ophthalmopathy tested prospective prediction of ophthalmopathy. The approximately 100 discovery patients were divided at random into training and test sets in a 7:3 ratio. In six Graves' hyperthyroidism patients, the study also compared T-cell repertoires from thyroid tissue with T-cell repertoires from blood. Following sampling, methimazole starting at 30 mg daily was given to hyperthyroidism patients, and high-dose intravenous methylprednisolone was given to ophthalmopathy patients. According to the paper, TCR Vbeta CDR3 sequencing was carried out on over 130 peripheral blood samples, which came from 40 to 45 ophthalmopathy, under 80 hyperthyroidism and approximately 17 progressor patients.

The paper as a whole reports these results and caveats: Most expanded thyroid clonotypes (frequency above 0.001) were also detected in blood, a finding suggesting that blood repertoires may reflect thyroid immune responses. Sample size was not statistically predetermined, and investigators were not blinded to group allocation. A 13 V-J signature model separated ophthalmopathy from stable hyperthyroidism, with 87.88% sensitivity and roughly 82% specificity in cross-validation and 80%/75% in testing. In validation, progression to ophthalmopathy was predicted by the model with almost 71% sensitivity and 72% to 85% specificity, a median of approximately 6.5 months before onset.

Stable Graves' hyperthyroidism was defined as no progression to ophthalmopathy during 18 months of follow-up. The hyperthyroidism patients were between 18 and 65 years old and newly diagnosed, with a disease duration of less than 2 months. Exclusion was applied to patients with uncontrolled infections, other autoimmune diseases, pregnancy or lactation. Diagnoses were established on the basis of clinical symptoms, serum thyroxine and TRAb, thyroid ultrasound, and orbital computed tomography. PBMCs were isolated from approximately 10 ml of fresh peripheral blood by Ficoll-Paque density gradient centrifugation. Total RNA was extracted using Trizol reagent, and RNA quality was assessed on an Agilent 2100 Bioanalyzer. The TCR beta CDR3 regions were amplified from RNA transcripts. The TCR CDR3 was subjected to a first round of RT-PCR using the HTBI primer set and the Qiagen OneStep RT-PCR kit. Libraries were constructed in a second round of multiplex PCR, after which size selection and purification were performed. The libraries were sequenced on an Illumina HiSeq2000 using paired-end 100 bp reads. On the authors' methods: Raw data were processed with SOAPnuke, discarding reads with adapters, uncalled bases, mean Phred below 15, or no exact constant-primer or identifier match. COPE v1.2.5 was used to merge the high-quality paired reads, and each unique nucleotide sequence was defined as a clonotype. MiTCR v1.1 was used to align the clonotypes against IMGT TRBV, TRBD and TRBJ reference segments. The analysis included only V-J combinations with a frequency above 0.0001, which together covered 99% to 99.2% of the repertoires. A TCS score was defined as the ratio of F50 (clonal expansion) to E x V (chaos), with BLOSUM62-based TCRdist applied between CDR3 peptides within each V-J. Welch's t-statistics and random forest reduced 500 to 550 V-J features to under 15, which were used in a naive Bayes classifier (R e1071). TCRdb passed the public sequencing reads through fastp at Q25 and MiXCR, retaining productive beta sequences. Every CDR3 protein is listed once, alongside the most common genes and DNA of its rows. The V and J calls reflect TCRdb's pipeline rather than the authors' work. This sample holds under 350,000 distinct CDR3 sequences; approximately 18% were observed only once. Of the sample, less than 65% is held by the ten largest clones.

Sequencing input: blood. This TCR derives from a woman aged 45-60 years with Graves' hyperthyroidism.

Read as DNA, the sequence is TGTGCCAGCAGCGAAACATTGAACACCGGGGAGCTGTTTTTT. Its amino acids are CASSETLNTGELFF. The chain joins TRBV7-2 to TRBJ2-2; confidence is insufficient to name the D gene. Trimming removed 5 bases from V and 1 base from J, leaving 8 bases between the germline ends. Measured from the cysteine to the phenylalanine, the CDR3 is 14 residues long. Kept here is only the CDR3 DNA, which spans 42 bases and is read in frame from base 1. According to the germline V gene, CDR1 reads SGHTA and CDR2 reads FQGNSA.